Shown below are 11 T cell receptor beta chains from a single sample sequenced in a study of patients and donors after allogeneic stem cell transplantation. MiXCR was run by TCRdb on the RT-PCR reads, yielding one entry per CDR3 protein. Of over 400,000 distinct CDR3 sequences listed, 16% are singletons. Sequencing was carried out using blood, either unsorted or a sorted T cell fraction (not recorded which). These receptor sequences come from a human donor who was either an allogeneic HSCT recipient or a stem cell or donor lymphocyte infusion donor (not recorded which). It is not recorded whose cells these are; they may come from a transplant donor.

This clonotype was counted between two and nine times. The J gene is TRBJ1-2, the V gene TRBV29-1; perhaps TRBD1 as D (6 bases). V was cut by 7 bases and J by 7 bases, with 16 bases left in between. Per germline, CDR1 SQVTM and CDR2 ANQGSEA. The CDR3 consists of 12 residues. The DNA of the CDR3 is TGCAGCGCGAGGTACAGGGTTGGTGGCTACACCTTC. It codes for CSARYRVGGYTF.

This clonotype was detected a few times. The chain has TRBV11-1 and TRBJ2-1; 11 nucleotides align to TRBD2. The CDR3 runs to 20 residues. With 2 bases clipped from V and 5 bases from J, the junction kept 17 bases outside the gene matches. Germline CDR1 and CDR2: SGHAT and FQDESV (reference sequence). As DNA, the CDR3 is TGTGCCAGCAGCTTAAGGCCGGGGGACAAACCGGGACTAGCGGACAATGAGCAGTTCTTC. As protein: CASSLRPGDKPGLADNEQFF.

V gene TRBV6-1 combines with J gene TRBJ1-2; no reliable D call. The CDR3 extends over 13 amino acids. V was shortened by 5 bases and J by 2 bases, with 9 bases between the two germline ends. CDR1 MNHNS and CDR2 SASEGT come from the germline V gene. CDR3: CASSPRPNYGYTF. CDR3 in DNA: TGTGCCAGCAGTCCTCGCCCCAACTATGGCTACACCTTC.

This clonotype was seen a few times. The chain has TRBV4-1 and TRBJ1-1; the D gene is possibly TRBD1 (5 bases). In germline, CDR1 is MGHRA, CDR2 YSYEKL. The CDR3 extends over 15 amino acids. Trimming removed 4 bases at V and 4 bases at J, with 16 bases between. This CDR3 is CASSPGPPWTTEAFF. The CDR3 nucleotides read TGCGCCAGCAGCCCGGGACCTCCTTGGACCACTGAAGCTTTCTTT.

This clonotype was observed a handful of times. This chain uses TRBV6-1 with TRBJ2-7, with 8 bases that match TRBD2. The J segment lost 1 base and the V segment lost 5 bases, leaving 7 bases of the junction unmatched. The CDR3 contains 15 residues. CDR1 and CDR2 from the germline V gene are MNHNS and SASEGT. CDR3 loop: CASSPGRGASYEQYF. DNA for the CDR3: TGTGCCAGCAGTCCCGGGAGGGGGGCGTCCTACGAGCAGTACTTC.

The V gene is TRBV4-3, the J gene TRBJ1-2; 9 nucleotides align to TRBD1. In germline, CDR1 is LGHNA, CDR2 YSLEER. This CDR3 comprises 13 residues. V was pared by 2 bases and J by 6 bases, with 1 base of the junction left unmatched. Here the CDR3 DNA reads TGCGCCAGCAGCCAAAGGACAGGGGATGGCTACACCTTC. Protein product: CASSQRTGDGYTF.

This clonotype was detected ten times or more. For the CDR3, the DNA is TGTGCCAGCAGCCAAGGAGGAAACACCATATATTTT. This codes for CASSQGGNTIYF. The V gene is TRBV12-3 or TRBV12-4, the J gene TRBJ1-3, with D uncertain. The CDR3 is 12 residues long. V was clipped by 6 bases and J by 4 bases, with 7 bases between them.

V and J are TRBV6-1 and TRBJ2-5; D is undetermined. This CDR3 comprises 14 residues. Germline V gene lookup returns CDR1 MNHNS and CDR2 SASEGT. V was clipped by 7 bases and J by 1 base, with 13 bases between them. CDR3 DNA: TGTGCCAGCACCCTGACAATTTTCCAAGAGACCCAGTACTTC. This codes for CASTLTIFQETQYF.

The chain is built from TRBV20-1 and TRBJ2-5; possibly TRBD1 or TRBD2 for D (6 bases each). Trimming took off 5 bases at V and 1 base at J, with 11 bases between the two ends. The CDR3 length is 13 residues. Germline V gene sequence: CDR1 DFQATT, CDR2 SNEGSKA (reference sequence). The CDR3: CSAWGDTQETQYF. The CDR3 region has the DNA TGCAGTGCTTGGGGGGACACCCAAGAGACCCAGTACTTC.

The genes are TRBV30 and TRBJ1-1; D may be TRBD1 (5 bases). V was shortened by 0 bases and J by 11 bases, with 16 bases between the two germline ends. The length of the CDR3 is 13 residues. The germline V gene encodes CDR1 GTSNPN and CDR2 SVGIG (reference sequence). The CDR3 DNA sequence: TGTGCCTGGAGTGTTGGGCAGGCCCGGGGGGCTTTCTTT. Residues: CAWSVGQARGAFF. Together with reference TRBV30 and TRBJ1-1, the CDR3 gives the full variable domain: SQTIHQWPATLVQPVGSPLSLECTVEGTSNPNLYWYRQAAGRGLQLLFYSVGIGQISSEVPQNLSASRPQDRQFILSSKKLLLSDSGFYLCAWSVGQARGAFFGQGTRLTVV.

This clonotype was recorded a few times. V usage is TRBV20-1 and J usage is TRBJ2-7, with 9 bases identical to TRBD1. Germline assignment: CDR1 DFQATT and CDR2 SNEGSKA (reference sequence). V shed 6 bases and J 1 base; nucleotides not matched to a gene: 10. This CDR3 has 15 residues. The CDR3 loop reads CSAADRGSLSYEQYF. The CDR3 DNA reads as TGCAGTGCAGCTGACAGGGGGTCCTTGTCCTACGAGCAGTACTTC.